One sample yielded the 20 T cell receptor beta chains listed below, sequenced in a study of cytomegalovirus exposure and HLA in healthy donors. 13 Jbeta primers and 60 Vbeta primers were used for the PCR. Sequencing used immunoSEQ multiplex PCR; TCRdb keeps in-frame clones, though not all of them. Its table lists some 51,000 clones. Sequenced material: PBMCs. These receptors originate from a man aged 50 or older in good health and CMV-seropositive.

The CDR3 DNA is TGTGCCTGGAGTGGGAGTCTGAACACTGAAGCTTTCTTT. It codes for CAWSGSLNTEAFF. The chain has TRBV30 and TRBJ1-1; D unclear. The CDR3 consists of 13 residues. Between the trimmed V and J ends, which lost 1 base and 0 bases, there was a span of 6 bases. Germline V lookup: CDR1 GTSNPN, CDR2 SVGIG (reference sequence).

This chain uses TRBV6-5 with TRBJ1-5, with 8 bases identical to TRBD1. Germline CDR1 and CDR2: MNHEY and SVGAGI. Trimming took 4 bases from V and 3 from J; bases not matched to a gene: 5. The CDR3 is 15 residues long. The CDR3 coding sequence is TGTGCCAGCAGTTTGACGGACAGGGCCAATCAGCCCCAGCATTTT. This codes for CASSLTDRANQPQHF.

The CDR3 here is CASIPAKLAVNTDTQYF. The CDR3 coding sequence is TGTGCCAGCATTCCTGCAAAGCTAGCGGTTAACACAGATACGCAGTATTTT. The rearrangement joins TRBV28 to TRBJ2-3, with 7 nucleotides matching TRBD2. Trimming cost V 7 bases and J 2 bases; bases outside gene matches: 15. Germline V gene sequence: CDR1 MDHEN, CDR2 SYDVKM. The CDR3 extends over 17 amino acids.

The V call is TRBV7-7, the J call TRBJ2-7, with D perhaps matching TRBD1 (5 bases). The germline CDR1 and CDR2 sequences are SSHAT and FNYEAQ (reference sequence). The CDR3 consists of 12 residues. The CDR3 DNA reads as TGTGCTAGGCAGGGCAGCTCCTACGAGCAGTACTTC. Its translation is CARQGSSYEQYF. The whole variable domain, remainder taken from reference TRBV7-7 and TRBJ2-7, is GAGVSQSPRYKVTKRGQDVTLRCDPISSHATLYWYQQALGQGPEFLTYFNYEAQPDKSGLPSDRFSAERPEGSISTLTIQRTEQRDSAMYRCARQGSSYEQYFGPGTRLTVT.

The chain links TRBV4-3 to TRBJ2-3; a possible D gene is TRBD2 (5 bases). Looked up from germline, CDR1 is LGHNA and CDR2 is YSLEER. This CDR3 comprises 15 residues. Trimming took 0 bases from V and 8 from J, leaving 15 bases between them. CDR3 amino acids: CASSQDPMSGITQYF. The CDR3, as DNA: TGCGCCAGCAGCCAAGACCCCATGTCCGGGATTACGCAGTATTTT.

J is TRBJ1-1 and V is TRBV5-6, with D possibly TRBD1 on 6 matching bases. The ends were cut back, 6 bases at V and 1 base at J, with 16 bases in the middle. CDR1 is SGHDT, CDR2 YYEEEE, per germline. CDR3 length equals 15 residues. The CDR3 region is CASTLSLRGNTEAFF. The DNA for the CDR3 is TGTGCCAGCACTCTCTCTCTCAGGGGGAACACTGAAGCTTTCTTT.

CDR3 amino acids: CASTDPRTSGGFTDTQYF. The CDR3 bases are TGTGCCAGCACCGACCCCAGGACTAGCGGAGGGTTCACAGATACGCAGTATTTT. The gene calls are TRBV6-4 and TRBJ2-3; TRBD2 matches at 10 bases. J lost 2 bases, V lost 7 bases, and 15 bases had no gene match. This CDR3 comprises 18 residues. Germline lookup yields CDR1 MRHNA and CDR2 SNTAGT.

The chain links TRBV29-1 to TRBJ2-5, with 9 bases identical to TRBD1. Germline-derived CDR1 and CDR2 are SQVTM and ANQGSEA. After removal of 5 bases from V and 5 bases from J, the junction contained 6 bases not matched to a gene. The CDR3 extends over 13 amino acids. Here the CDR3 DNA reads TGCAGCGTTCCTGACAGGGGGGGGGAGACCCAGTACTTC. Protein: CSVPDRGGETQYF.

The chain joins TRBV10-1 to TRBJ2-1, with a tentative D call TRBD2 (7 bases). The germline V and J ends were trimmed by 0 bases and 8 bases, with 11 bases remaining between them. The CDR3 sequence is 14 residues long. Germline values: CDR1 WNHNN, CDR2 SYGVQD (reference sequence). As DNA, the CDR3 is TGCGCCAGCAGTGAGTCGCTGCGGGGGCATGAGCAGTTCTTC. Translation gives CASSESLRGHEQFF.

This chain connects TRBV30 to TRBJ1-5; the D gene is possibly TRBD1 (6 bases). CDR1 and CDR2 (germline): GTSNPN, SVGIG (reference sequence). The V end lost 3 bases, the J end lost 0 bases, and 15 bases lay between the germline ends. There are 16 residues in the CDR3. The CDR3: CAWSERGAVSNQPQHF. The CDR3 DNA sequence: TGTGCCTGGAGCGAACGGGGGGCGGTTAGCAATCAGCCCCAGCATTTT.

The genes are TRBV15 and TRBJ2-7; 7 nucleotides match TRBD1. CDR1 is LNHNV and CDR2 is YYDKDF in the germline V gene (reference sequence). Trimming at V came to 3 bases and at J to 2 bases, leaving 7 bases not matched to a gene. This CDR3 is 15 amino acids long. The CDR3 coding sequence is TGTGCCACCAGCAGCACACAGGGGACCCCCTACGAGCAGTACTTC. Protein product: CATSSTQGTPYEQYF.

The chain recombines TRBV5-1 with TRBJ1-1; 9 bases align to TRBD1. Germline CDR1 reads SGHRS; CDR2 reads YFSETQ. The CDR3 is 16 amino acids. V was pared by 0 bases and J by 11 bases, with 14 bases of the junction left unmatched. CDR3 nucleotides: TGCGCCAGCAGCTTGGCGTGGGACTTCGGGACAGGGAGCGCTTTCTTT. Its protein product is CASSLAWDFGTGSAFF.

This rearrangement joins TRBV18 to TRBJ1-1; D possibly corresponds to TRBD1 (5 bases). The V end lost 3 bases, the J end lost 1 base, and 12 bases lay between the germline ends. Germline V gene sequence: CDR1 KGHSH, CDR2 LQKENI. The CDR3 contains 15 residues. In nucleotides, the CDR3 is TGTGCCAGCTCACCGACAGACTCGGCGAACACTGAAGCTTTCTTT. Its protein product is CASSPTDSANTEAFF.

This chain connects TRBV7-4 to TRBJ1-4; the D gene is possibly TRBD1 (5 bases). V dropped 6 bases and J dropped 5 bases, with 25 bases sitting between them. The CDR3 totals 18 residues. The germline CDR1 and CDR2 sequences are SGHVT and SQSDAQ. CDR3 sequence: CASSEGHRLLVDNEKLFF. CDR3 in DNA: TGTGCCAGCAGTGAAGGACACCGTCTCCTAGTCGACAATGAAAAACTGTTTTTT.

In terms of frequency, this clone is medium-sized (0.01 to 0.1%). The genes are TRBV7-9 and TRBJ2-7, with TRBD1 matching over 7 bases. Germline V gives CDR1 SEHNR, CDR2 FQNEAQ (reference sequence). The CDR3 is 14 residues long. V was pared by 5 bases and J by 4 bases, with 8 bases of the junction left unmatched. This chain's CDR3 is CASSRILTGYEQYF. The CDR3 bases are TGTGCCAGCAGCCGTATCCTGACAGGGTACGAGCAGTACTTC. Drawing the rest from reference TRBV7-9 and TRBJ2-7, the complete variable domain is DTGVSQNPRHKITKRGQNVTFRCDPISEHNRLYWYRQTLGQGPEFLTYFQNEAQLEKSRLLSDRFSAERPKGSFSTLEIQRTEQGDSAMYLCASSRILTGYEQYFGPGTRLTVT.

CDR3 sequence (DNA): TGCAGCGTTGACTTGGTGGGCGGCTACACCTTC. Encoded protein: CSVDLVGGYTF. V is TRBV29-1 and J is TRBJ1-2; no clear D gene. The CDR3 loop spans 11 amino acids. CDR1 is SQVTM, CDR2 ANQGSEA, per germline. The V end lost 3 bases, the J end lost 8 bases, and 10 bases lay between the germline ends.

For the CDR3, the DNA is TGTGCCAGCAGCCAAGTGGGACTAGGATCCTACGAGCAGTACTTC. Its translation is CASSQVGLGSYEQYF. The chain uses TRBV14 and TRBJ2-7; the match to TRBD2 covers 8 bases. Germline V gene sequence: CDR1 SGHDN, CDR2 FVKESK. After removal of 1 base from V and 1 base from J, the junction contained 3 bases not matched to a gene. The CDR3 is 15 amino acids.

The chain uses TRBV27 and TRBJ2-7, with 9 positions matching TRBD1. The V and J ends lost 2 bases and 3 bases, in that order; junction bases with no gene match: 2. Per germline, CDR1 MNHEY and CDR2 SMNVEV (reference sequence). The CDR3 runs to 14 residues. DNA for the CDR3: TGTGCCAGCAGTTTAATGGGACAGGGCTACGAGCAGTACTTC. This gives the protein CASSLMGQGYEQYF.

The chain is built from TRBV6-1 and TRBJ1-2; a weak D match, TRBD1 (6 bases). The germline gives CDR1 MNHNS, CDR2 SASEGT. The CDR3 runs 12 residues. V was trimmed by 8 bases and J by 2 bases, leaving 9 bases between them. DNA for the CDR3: TGTGCCAGCCTTGACAGGAACTATGGCTACACCTTC. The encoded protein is CASLDRNYGYTF.

Here the CDR3 DNA reads TGCAGCGTTGAGCTGACAGGGCGCCCTTCGAACACCGGGGAGCTGTTTTTT. Amino acid sequence: CSVELTGRPSNTGELFF. The chain links TRBV29-1 to TRBJ2-2, with TRBD1 matching over 7 bases. V was pared by 3 bases and J by 0 bases, with 10 bases of the junction left unmatched. CDR1 and CDR2 from the germline V gene are SQVTM and ANQGSEA. The CDR3 has 17 residues.